The 31 T cell receptor beta chains below all came from one sample that was sequenced in a study of cytomegalovirus exposure and HLA in healthy donors. PCR used 60 Vbeta primers and 13 Jbeta primers. Libraries were prepared by immunoSEQ multiplex PCR; TCRdb keeps only in-frame clonotypes and omits some of them. The sample records roughly 120,000 clones, about 80% being singletons. Source material: PBMCs. Receptors were obtained from a man aged 30 to 39 in good health and CMV-seronegative.

Worth noting for this clone: This sample also contains other DNA sequences that code for the same CDR3. The rearrangement uses TRBV19 and TRBJ1-5; a possible D gene is TRBD1 (6 bases). This CDR3 contains 12 residues. CDR1 LNHDA and CDR2 SQIVND come from the germline V gene (reference sequence). With 6 bases removed from V and 4 bases from J, the gap between germline ends came to 7 bases. CDR3 loop: CASRQGNQPQHF. The CDR3 nucleotides are TGTGCCAGTAGGCAGGGGAATCAGCCCCAGCATTTT.

This chain connects TRBV7-2 to TRBJ1-1; D is possibly TRBD1 (5 bases). The CDR3 contains 15 residues. The germline V gene encodes CDR1 SGHTA and CDR2 FQGNSA. Deletions cut 4 bases from V and 1 base from J, with 13 bases between. The CDR3 is CASSSDSIGNTEAFF. The CDR3 nucleotides read TGTGCCAGCAGCTCCGACAGCATTGGGAACACTGAAGCTTTCTTT.

The genes are TRBV28 and TRBJ1-2, with unresolved D. This CDR3 has 12 residues. From germline, CDR1 is MDHEN and CDR2 SYDVKM. V was pared by 6 bases and J by 3 bases, with 8 bases between. As DNA, the CDR3 is TGTGCCAGCAGACAAGGAGACTATGGCTACACCTTC. It specifies CASRQGDYGYTF.

This clone was counted only a few times. This chain connects TRBV19 to TRBJ1-1, with 7 bases matching TRBD1. This CDR3 contains 13 residues. Germline V gene sequence: CDR1 LNHDA, CDR2 SQIVND (reference sequence). V shed 9 bases, J shed 5 bases, and the junction held 9 bases outside the gene matches. The DNA for the CDR3 is TGTGCCAGCAATAAGGACAGGTTGACTGAAGCTTTCTTT. Protein product: CASNKDRLTEAFF. Full variable domain (outside the CDR3, taken from reference TRBV19 and TRBJ1-1): DGGITQSPKYLFRKEGQNVTLSCEQNLNHDAMYWYRQDPGQGLRLIYYSQIVNDFQKGDIAEGYSVSREKKESFPLTVTSAQKNPTAFYLCASNKDRLTEAFFGQGTRLTVV.

The V gene is TRBV6-5, the J gene TRBJ2-5; no clear D gene. Germline V gene data show CDR1 as MNHEY and CDR2 as SVGAGI. This CDR3 comprises 14 residues. The V end lost 8 bases, the J end lost 4 bases, and 17 bases lay between the germline ends. CDR3 DNA sequence: TGTGCCAGCCTCGAGTTGGGCAGACGAGAGACCCAGTACTTC. It codes for CASLELGRRETQYF.

As to this clone: Its ends do not fully match the called genes, so a read error is possible. The chain employs TRBV28 and TRBJ2-1, with 11 bases matching TRBD2. The germline CDR1 and CDR2 sequences are MDHEN and SYDVKM. The CDR3 length is 12 residues. The CDR3 reads CASSRTSGRMLF. The CDR3 nucleotides are TGTGCCAGCAGCCGAACTAGCGGGAGAATGCTCTTC.

This chain uses TRBV27 with TRBJ1-3, with D perhaps TRBD1 (6 bases). Per the germline V gene, CDR1 is MNHEY and CDR2 is SMNVEV (reference sequence). The CDR3 is made up of 16 amino acids. Trimming took 6 bases from V and 0 from J, leaving 15 bases between them. The CDR3 spells CASSPGHLISGNTIYF. CDR3 nucleotides: TGTGCCAGCAGCCCGGGACACCTCATCTCTGGAAACACCATATATTTT.

The chain has TRBV7-2 and TRBJ1-4; D perhaps matches TRBD1 (5 bases). Germline V gives CDR1 SGHTA, CDR2 FQGNSA. Trimming stripped 7 bases from V and 8 bases from J, with 14 bases between. The CDR3 loop spans 13 amino acids. The CDR3 here is CASTTPGVEKLFF. Written as DNA, the CDR3 is TGTGCCAGCACCACTCCGGGGGTCGAAAAACTGTTTTTT.

This clone has more than one count but fewer than ten. The chain joins TRBV6-4 to TRBJ1-1; D may be TRBD1 (6 bases). The germline V and J ends were trimmed by 8 bases and 1 base, with 14 bases remaining between them. Germline CDR1 is MRHNA and CDR2 is SNTAGT. The CDR3 is made up of 14 amino acids. CDR3 loop: CASSPDRTNTEAFF. In DNA form, the CDR3 reads TGTGCCAGCTCTCCCGACAGGACGAACACTGAAGCTTTCTTT.

DNA of the CDR3: TGTGCCAGCAGTGACAGGGAGGGCAATCAGCCCCAGCATTTT. This sequence encodes CASSDREGNQPQHF. The rearrangement links TRBV2 to TRBJ1-5; tentative D call: TRBD1 (5 bases). The V and J ends lost 3 bases and 2 bases respectively, with 8 bases between them. Germline loops: CDR1 SNHLY, CDR2 FYNNEI. The CDR3 contains 14 residues.

J is TRBJ2-2 and V is TRBV4-3, with TRBD2 matching 13 bases. Germline lookup yields CDR1 LGHNA and CDR2 YSLEER. V lost 0 bases to trimming and J lost 8 bases; unmatched junction nucleotides: 0. This CDR3 spans 15 amino acids. The CDR3 region is CASSQETSGRGELFF. Here the CDR3 DNA reads TGCGCCAGCAGCCAAGAGACTAGCGGGAGGGGGGAGCTGTTTTTT.

Regarding this clone: The same CDR3 is also encoded by other DNA sequences in this sample. The chain employs TRBV7-9 and TRBJ1-1; D not certain. CDR3 length: 12 amino acids. CDR1 is SEHNR and CDR2 is FQNEAQ in the germline V gene (reference sequence). V shed 3 bases and J shed 3 bases, with 5 bases lying between them. The DNA of the CDR3 is TGTGCCAGCAGCTTCGGGGACACTGAAGCTTTCTTT. This gives the protein CASSFGDTEAFF.

The V and J genes are TRBV5-1 and TRBJ1-4, with 9 bases fitting TRBD1. The CDR3 is 15 residues long. Trimming cost V 4 bases and J 6 bases; bases outside gene matches: 7. CDR1 SGHRS and CDR2 YFSETQ come from the germline V gene. The CDR3 sequence is CASSPQQGAYEKLFF. The CDR3, as DNA: TGCGCCAGCAGCCCACAACAGGGGGCCTATGAAAAACTGTTTTTT.

This clone is a singleton in its sample. This chain uses TRBV7-2 with TRBJ2-5; 9 nucleotides align to TRBD1. The CDR3 length is 16 residues. Germline V gene lookup returns CDR1 SGHTA and CDR2 FQGNSA. V shed 7 bases and J 5 bases; nucleotides not matched to a gene: 14. In DNA form, the CDR3 reads TGTGCCAGCAACTATGGGTGGACAGGGGTGGGGGAGACCCAGTACTTC. It yields the protein CASNYGWTGVGETQYF.

This clone has just one count. The chain carries TRBV19 and TRBJ2-7, with 12 bases aligning to TRBD2. The CDR3 extends over 17 amino acids. The V gene end was trimmed by 5 bases and the J gene end by 4 bases; junction bases not matched to a gene: 12. The germline CDR1 and CDR2 sequences are LNHDA and SQIVND (reference sequence). The CDR3 region is CASSPQILAGGFYEQYF. The CDR3 DNA reads as TGTGCCAGTAGTCCTCAGATACTAGCGGGAGGTTTTTACGAGCAGTACTTC.

The V and J genes are TRBV5-8 and TRBJ2-5; D remains unclear. Germline V gene lookup returns CDR1 SGHTS and CDR2 YDEGEE. The CDR3 loop spans 11 amino acids. V was clipped by 4 bases and J by 12 bases, with 13 bases between them. The DNA of the CDR3 is TGTGCCAGCAGCCCGTCCCCTCGCGAGTACTTC. Translation gives CASSPSPREYF.

The chain has TRBV21-1 and TRBJ2-7; the listed D gene, TRBD2, was not tested against the DNA. TRBV21-1 represents a pseudogene. The CDR3 has 13 amino acids. For the CDR3, the DNA is TGTGCCAGCGGGGGGGGGAGCTCCTACGAGCAGTACTTC. Amino acid sequence: CASGGGSSYEQYF.

This chain links TRBV7-9 with TRBJ1-2; the D is unclear. CDR1 SEHNR and CDR2 FQNEAQ come from the germline V gene (reference sequence). The CDR3 runs to 15 residues. V lost 4 bases and J lost 4, with 16 bases in between. CDR3 sequence: CASSSPTGIGYGYTF. DNA of the CDR3: TGTGCCAGCAGCTCCCCTACGGGGATAGGCTATGGCTACACCTTC.

This chain connects TRBV18 to TRBJ2-4; D is uncertain. The germline gives CDR1 KGHSH, CDR2 LQKENI. The ends were cut back, 0 bases at V and 0 bases at J, with 9 bases in the middle. The CDR3 is 16 residues long. The CDR3 loop is CASSPPFSPAKNIQYF. Here the CDR3 DNA reads TGTGCCAGCTCACCACCGTTCAGTCCAGCCAAAAACATTCAGTACTTC.

Regarding this clone: At the DNA level, this CDR3 is encoded by other sequences in the same sample as well. The chain is built from TRBV4-1 and TRBJ1-4; D remains ambiguous. With 4 bases removed from V and 6 bases from J, the gap between germline ends came to 18 bases. The V gene's germline CDR1 is MGHRA and CDR2 YSYEKL. The CDR3 contains 16 residues. CDR3 region: CASSPLRRRSDEKLFF. In nucleotides, the CDR3 is TGCGCCAGCAGCCCTCTAAGACGGAGGTCGGATGAAAAACTGTTTTTT.

This chain joins TRBV28 and TRBJ1-5; D is undetermined. Germline V lookup: CDR1 MDHEN, CDR2 SYDVKM. The length of the CDR3 is 12 residues. V dropped 7 bases and J dropped 7 bases, with 11 bases sitting between them. The CDR3 is CASTSPGQPQHF. The CDR3 nucleotides are TGTGCCAGCACCAGCCCCGGGCAGCCCCAGCATTTT.

The rearrangement links TRBV19 to TRBJ2-6; tentatively, D is TRBD2 (5 bases). The V and J ends lost 10 bases and 0 bases respectively, with 13 bases between them. The CDR3 totals 15 residues. Germline lookup yields CDR1 LNHDA and CDR2 SQIVND (reference sequence). The CDR3 sequence is CAIPRELSGANVLTF. The CDR3 DNA is TGTGCCATCCCAAGGGAGCTCTCTGGGGCCAACGTCCTGACTTTC.

The chain couples TRBV7-9 to TRBJ2-3; 12 nucleotides line up with TRBD2. From germline, CDR1 is SEHNR and CDR2 FQNEAQ (reference sequence). Unmatched junction bases numbered 17, after V lost 5 bases and J lost 8 bases. The CDR3 has 18 amino acids. In DNA form, the CDR3 reads TGTGCCAGCAGCCCACCCTGGAGGCTAGCGGGAGGGGCGGGTACGCAGTATTTT. Translation: CASSPPWRLAGGAGTQYF.

The gene calls are TRBV18 and TRBJ1-3; D possibly corresponds to TRBD1 (5 bases). Germline V CDR1 and CDR2: KGHSH, LQKENI. Trimming took 3 bases from V and 2 from J, leaving 11 bases between them. There are 15 residues in the CDR3. The CDR3 region is CASSPGAGTGNTIYF. CDR3 nucleotide sequence: TGTGCCAGCTCACCGGGTGCAGGGACTGGAAACACCATATATTTT.

The V and J genes are TRBV6-5 and TRBJ2-3; 11 positions agree with TRBD2. V lost 6 bases to trimming and J lost 4 bases; unmatched junction nucleotides: 3. This CDR3 contains 14 residues. From germline, CDR1 is MNHEY and CDR2 SVGAGI. The chain's CDR3 is CASRGLAVADTQYF. In DNA form, the CDR3 reads TGTGCCAGCAGGGGACTAGCGGTCGCAGATACGCAGTATTTT.

This sequence joins TRBV18 and TRBJ1-2; TRBD1 matches at 8 bases. J gave up 4 bases and V 2 bases, and 3 bases lay outside the gene matches. Germline assignment: CDR1 KGHSH and CDR2 LQKENI. The length of the CDR3 is 14 residues. The CDR3 DNA reads as TGTGCCAGCTCACCAGGTGGGACAGGCTATGGCTACACCTTC. Its protein product is CASSPGGTGYGYTF.

The chain links TRBV13 to TRBJ2-1; 9 bases fit TRBD2. V shed 2 bases and J 5 bases; nucleotides not matched to a gene: 4. CDR3 length: 15 amino acids. The germline V gene has CDR1 PRHDT and CDR2 FYEKMQ (reference sequence). The CDR3 DNA is TGTGCCAGCAGCTTACGTCTAGCGGGACACAATGAGCAGTTCTTC. Its protein product is CASSLRLAGHNEQFF.

The rearrangement links TRBV7-9 to TRBJ2-3; 9 positions match TRBD2. Trimming took 1 base from V and 4 from J; bases not matched to a gene: 6. This CDR3 has 16 residues. CDR1 and CDR2 from the germline V gene are SEHNR and FQNEAQ (reference sequence). In DNA, the CDR3 is TGTGCCAGCAGCTTAGTAAGCGGGAGGTCGGCAGATACGCAGTATTTT. Translating gives CASSLVSGRSADTQYF.

This clone has more than one count but fewer than ten. The genes are TRBV5-1 and TRBJ2-7; 8 nucleotides agree with TRBD1. The trim removed 4 bases at V and 2 bases at J, leaving 8 bases unmatched. The germline gives CDR1 SGHRS, CDR2 YFSETQ. The CDR3 is made up of 15 amino acids. The CDR3 is CASSPFGTGTYEQYF. In DNA, the CDR3 is TGCGCCAGCAGCCCGTTCGGGACAGGAACCTACGAGCAGTACTTC.

The J gene is TRBJ1-3, the V gene TRBV7-9; D unclear. This CDR3 contains 13 residues. Trimming shortened V by 5 bases and J by 3 bases, and 8 bases separated the two germline ends. Germline CDR1 SEHNR, CDR2 FQNEAQ (reference sequence). The CDR3: CASSPGLGNTIYF. The CDR3 DNA reads TGTGCCAGCAGCCCGGGTCTTGGAAACACCATATATTTT.

The rearrangement uses TRBV6-5 and TRBJ2-5; 12 bases match TRBD2. The J call may not be correct, given that the DNA end is closer to TRBJ2-7. Germline assignment: CDR1 MNHEY and CDR2 SVGAGI. The CDR3 length is 14 residues. The CDR3 is CASSRTSGIYEQYF. The CDR3 nucleotides are TGTGCCAGCAGTCGGACTAGCGGGATCTACGAGCAGTACTTC.